A selection of T cell receptor beta chains follows, all from one sample in a study of blood T cell repertoires in COVID-19. TCRdb's copy holds only in-frame clones and misses some; the assay was immunoSEQ multiplex PCR. This sample has about 280,000 clones, with around 87% found just once. Sequenced material: peripheral blood. Source of these receptors: a woman aged 50 to 65 who had recovered from COVID-19. Each CDR3 is given with its conserved first and last residue. A D gene is named only where the DNA matches it firmly. Clone sizes are given selectively: once, few, many, or a class where the clone is expanded.

v_call: TRBV23-1; j_call: TRBJ1-2; d_call: .; clone_size: .; cdr3_aa: CASSQSMERPLYGYTF; cdr3_nt: TGCGCCAGCAGTCAATCGATGGAGCGACCTCTCTATGGCTACACCTTC
v_call: TRBV27; j_call: TRBJ2-4; d_call: TRBD1; clone_size: once; cdr3_aa: CASSPRTGGLAKNIQYF; cdr3_nt: TGTGCCAGCAGTCCCCGGACAGGGGGCCTGGCCAAAAACATTCAGTACTTC
v_call: TRBV5-5; j_call: TRBJ1-1; d_call: TRBD1; clone_size: .; cdr3_aa: CASSLRQGGNTEAFF; cdr3_nt: TGTGCCAGCAGCTTGCGCCAGGGGGGGAACACTGAAGCTTTCTTT
v_call: TRBV7-2; j_call: TRBJ2-3; d_call: TRBD1; clone_size: .; cdr3_aa: CASSRDRWTDTQYF; cdr3_nt: TGTGCCAGCAGCCGGGACAGATGGACAGATACGCAGTATTTT
v_call: TRBV2; j_call: TRBJ2-4; d_call: .; clone_size: .; cdr3_aa: CASSRGLKNIQYF; cdr3_nt: TGTGCCAGCAGCCGCGGACTCAAAAACATTCAGTACTTC
v_call: TRBV7-3; j_call: TRBJ2-5; d_call: .; clone_size: .; cdr3_aa: CASSLTGRAETQYF; cdr3_nt: TGTGCCAGCAGCTTAACCGGCAGGGCAGAGACCCAGTACTTC
v_call: TRBV5-3; j_call: TRBJ2-7; d_call: .; clone_size: .; cdr3_aa: CARSPGGPHEQYF; cdr3_nt: TGTGCCAGAAGCCCCGGAGGGCCCCACGAGCAGTACTTC
v_call: TRBV5-1; j_call: TRBJ2-1; d_call: .; clone_size: .; cdr3_aa: CASSLGGGGYNEQFF; cdr3_nt: TGCGCCAGCAGCTTGGGAGGGGGAGGGTACAATGAGCAGTTCTTC
v_call: TRBV18; j_call: TRBJ2-1; d_call: TRBD2; clone_size: .; cdr3_aa: CASSPPGTMRNEQFF; cdr3_nt: TGTGCCAGCTCACCACCGGGGACTATGAGGAATGAGCAGTTCTTC
v_call: TRBV18; j_call: TRBJ1-1; d_call: TRBD1; clone_size: .; cdr3_aa: CASSPRTGLSEAFF; cdr3_nt: TGTGCCAGCTCACCACGGACAGGGTTGTCTGAAGCTTTCTTT
v_call: TRBV6-2/TRBV6-3; j_call: TRBJ1-1; d_call: .; clone_size: .; cdr3_aa: CASSSIRDKDTEAFF; cdr3_nt: TGTGCCAGCAGCTCGATCCGGGACAAAGACACTGAAGCTTTCTTT
v_call: TRBV2; j_call: TRBJ2-3; d_call: TRBD2; clone_size: .; cdr3_aa: CASSGPLADTQYF; cdr3_nt: TGTGCCAGCAGTGGGCCACTAGCGGATACGCAGTATTTT
v_call: TRBV7-2; j_call: TRBJ2-3; d_call: .; clone_size: .; cdr3_aa: CASSLASWVGAPPDTQYF; cdr3_nt: TGTGCCAGCAGCTTAGCGAGTTGGGTTGGAGCCCCCCCAGATACGCAGTATTTT
v_call: TRBV27; j_call: TRBJ2-1; d_call: TRBD1; clone_size: .; cdr3_aa: CASRRDRHNEQFF; cdr3_nt: TGTGCCAGTCGTCGGGACAGGCACAATGAGCAGTTCTTC
v_call: TRBV19; j_call: TRBJ1-1; d_call: TRBD1; clone_size: .; cdr3_aa: CASSSDSWDRPTEAFF; cdr3_nt: TGTGCCAGTAGTTCCGACTCCTGGGACAGGCCTACTGAAGCTTTCTTT
v_call: TRBV9; j_call: TRBJ2-1; d_call: TRBD1; clone_size: .; cdr3_aa: CASSAEAGTASYNEQFF; cdr3_nt: TGTGCCAGCAGCGCCGAAGCCGGGACAGCCTCCTACAATGAGCAGTTCTTC
v_call: TRBV5-1; j_call: TRBJ1-3; d_call: TRBD1; clone_size: .; cdr3_aa: CASRRGQGAENTIYF; cdr3_nt: TGCGCCAGCAGACGCGGACAGGGGGCTGAGAACACCATATATTTT
v_call: TRBV9; j_call: TRBJ1-1; d_call: TRBD1; clone_size: .; cdr3_aa: CASTLTPGQGNTEAFF; cdr3_nt: TGTGCCAGCACCTTAACCCCGGGACAGGGGAACACTGAAGCTTTCTTT
v_call: TRBV9; j_call: TRBJ1-1; d_call: .; clone_size: .; cdr3_aa: CASSVVEGRGTEAFF; cdr3_nt: TGTGCCAGCAGCGTAGTGGAGGGAAGGGGCACTGAAGCTTTCTTT
v_call: TRBV4-2; j_call: TRBJ2-5; d_call: TRBD2; clone_size: .; cdr3_aa: CASSQESLGGLAGETQYF; cdr3_nt: TGTGCCAGCAGCCAAGAAAGTTTGGGGGGACTAGCGGGAGAGACCCAGTACTTC
v_call: TRBV19; j_call: TRBJ1-5; d_call: .; clone_size: .; cdr3_aa: CASSIRDFGQPQHF; cdr3_nt: TGTGCCAGTAGTATCAGGGACTTTGGTCAGCCCCAGCATTTT
v_call: TRBV28; j_call: TRBJ1-1; d_call: TRBD1; clone_size: few; cdr3_aa: CASNSGQGGEAFF; cdr3_nt: TGTGCCAGCAACTCGGGACAGGGCGGTGAAGCTTTCTTT
v_call: TRBV5-6; j_call: TRBJ1-4; d_call: .; clone_size: .; cdr3_aa: CASSYRTAYNEKLFF; cdr3_nt: TGTGCCAGCAGTTACAGGACAGCCTATAATGAAAAACTGTTTTTT
v_call: TRBV30; j_call: TRBJ1-3; d_call: .; clone_size: .; cdr3_aa: CAWSEWHPGGSGNTIYF; cdr3_nt: TGTGCCTGGAGTGAGTGGCACCCCGGGGGCTCTGGAAACACCATATATTTT
v_call: TRBV28; j_call: TRBJ1-5; d_call: .; clone_size: .; cdr3_aa: CASSLPGAHRPQHF; cdr3_nt: TGTGCCAGCAGTTTACCCGGAGCTCATCGGCCCCAGCATTTT
v_call: TRBV9; j_call: TRBJ1-2; d_call: .; clone_size: .; cdr3_aa: CASSVTSYGYTF; cdr3_nt: TGTGCCAGCAGCGTAACGAGCTATGGCTACACCTTC
v_call: TRBV10-3; j_call: TRBJ2-7; d_call: TRBD2; clone_size: .; cdr3_aa: CAIRVTSGEISSYEQYF; cdr3_nt: TGTGCCATCAGGGTAACTAGCGGGGAAATTAGCTCCTACGAGCAGTACTTC
v_call: TRBV28; j_call: TRBJ2-6; d_call: .; clone_size: .; cdr3_aa: CASSFLASGANVLTF; cdr3_nt: TGTGCCAGCAGTTTTTTAGCGTCTGGGGCCAACGTCCTGACTTTC
v_call: TRBV5-6; j_call: TRBJ2-5; d_call: TRBD1; clone_size: .; cdr3_aa: CASSPRTGRETQYF; cdr3_nt: TGTGCCAGCAGTCCCCGGACAGGGAGAGAGACCCAGTACTTC
v_call: TRBV28; j_call: TRBJ2-5; d_call: .; clone_size: .; cdr3_aa: CASTTSSLSGSQETQYF; cdr3_nt: TGTGCCAGCACCACCTCGTCGTTGTCAGGGTCCCAAGAGACCCAGTACTTC
v_call: TRBV2; j_call: TRBJ1-2; d_call: .; clone_size: .; cdr3_aa: CATQGGGYTF; cdr3_nt: TGTGCCACCCAGGGAGGCGGCTACACCTTC
v_call: TRBV30; j_call: TRBJ2-1; d_call: TRBD2; clone_size: few; cdr3_aa: CAWNRGGGTNEQFF; cdr3_nt: TGTGCCTGGAATAGAGGCGGGGGAACCAATGAGCAGTTCTTC
v_call: TRBV11-2; j_call: TRBJ2-7; d_call: .; clone_size: many; cdr3_aa: CASSLDVTSFGEQYF; cdr3_nt: TGTGCCAGCAGCTTAGATGTAACAAGTTTCGGGGAGCAGTACTTC
v_call: TRBV29-1; j_call: TRBJ2-3; d_call: .; clone_size: .; cdr3_aa: CSVVAGSSSTDTQYF; cdr3_nt: TGCAGCGTCGTGGCGGGCAGTTCTAGCACAGATACGCAGTATTTT
v_call: TRBV27; j_call: TRBJ1-6; d_call: .; clone_size: .; cdr3_aa: CASSFKGPSSYNSPLHF; cdr3_nt: TGTGCCAGCAGTTTTAAGGGGCCCAGCTCCTATAATTCACCCCTCCACTTT